This TCR beta chain was captured by sequencing in a study of blood T cell repertoires in COVID-19. Study context: The United States, Italy and Spain supplied acute and convalescent COVID-19 samples. T cells, B-cell-depleted T cells, or PBMCs provided the cDNA or gDNA that served as material.

Authors' data handling: Nucleated cell counts were estimated from reference gene primer amplification. The table came from immunoSEQ multiplex PCR; TCRdb's copy has only in-frame clones and leaves some out. That table furnishes V, J and clone size, whereas the DNA furnished D and trimming. The table includes 200,000 to 300,000 clones, roughly 87% detected once. The CDR3 totals 15 residues. Germline CDR1 and CDR2: SGHTA and FQGNSA. After removal of 1 base from V and 6 bases from J, the junction contained 5 bases not matched to a gene. The sequencing input was peripheral blood. The receptor comes from a man in his sixties who had recovered from COVID-19. The rearrangement links TRBV7-2 to TRBJ1-5, with 8 bases lining up with TRBD1. Here the CDR3 reads CASSLESGGRQPQHF. The CDR3 region has the DNA TGTGCCAGCAGCTTAGAGTCAGGGGGCCGTCAGCCCCAGCATTTT.